The 21 T cell receptor beta chains in this list originate from one sample, sequenced in a study of OX40 agonist ivuxolimab in advanced cancers. The data were produced by immunoSEQ multiplex PCR, yet TCRdb's version contains in-frame clones alone and is incomplete. The sample yields 95,000 to 100,000 clones, approximately 93% seen once. Sequencing used CD4+ or CD8+ T cells sorted from blood, obtained in a trial of the OX40 agonist ivuxolimab. These receptors were taken from an adult with an advanced solid tumor such as melanoma, head and neck, liver or kidney cancer.

This chain connects TRBV5-4 to TRBJ2-3; 13 bases align to TRBD2. J was trimmed by 6 bases and V by 0 bases; bases with no gene match: 16. There are 20 residues in the CDR3. Germline V gene lookup returns CDR1 SGHNT and CDR2 YYREEE (reference sequence). The CDR3 loop is CASSLGGWTSGSGFWDTQYF. The CDR3 DNA is TGTGCCAGCAGCTTGGGGGGGTGGACTAGCGGGAGCGGGTTCTGGGATACGCAGTATTTT.

The rearrangement uses TRBV6-5 and TRBJ1-6, with D uncertain. The CDR3 is 15 residues long. V was trimmed by 6 bases and J by 1 base, leaving 10 bases between them. Germline values: CDR1 MNHEY, CDR2 SVGAGI. The CDR3: CASRREKSYNSPLHF. CDR3 DNA: TGTGCCAGCAGGAGGGAGAAGTCCTATAATTCACCCCTCCACTTT.

The chain uses TRBV7-6 and TRBJ1-3; D perhaps matches TRBD1 (6 bases). The germline V gene has CDR1 SGHVS and CDR2 FNYEAQ. This CDR3 has 16 amino acids. Trimming took 1 base from V and 0 from J, leaving 10 bases between them. CDR3 DNA sequence: TGTGCCAGCAGCTTAGGACAGGCGCTCTCTGGAAACACCATATATTTT. Translated, it gives CASSLGQALSGNTIYF.

The chain links TRBV5-5 to TRBJ2-3; the D gene is possibly TRBD2 (5 bases). The V gene lost 0 bases and the J gene lost 5 bases, with 13 bases spanning the gap. Germline CDR1 SGHKS, CDR2 YYEKEE (reference sequence). The CDR3 spans 15 residues. The CDR3 coding sequence is TGTGCCAGCAGCTTGGAGGCTTCCGGGAAAGATACGCAGTATTTT. It specifies CASSLEASGKDTQYF.

The chain has TRBV2 and TRBJ2-3, with 7 bases matching TRBD1. Germline V CDR1 and CDR2: SNHLY, FYNNEI. Trimming removed 7 bases from V and 2 bases from J; junction bases left unmatched: 6. The CDR3 is 14 residues long. CDR3 sequence: CASKDRANTDTQYF. In DNA, the CDR3 is TGTGCCAGCAAAGACAGGGCCAACACAGATACGCAGTATTTT. Using reference TRBV2 and TRBJ2-3 for the parts outside the CDR3, the full variable domain is EPEVTQTPSHQVTQMGQEVILRCVPISNHLYFYWYRQILGQKVEFLVSFYNNEISEKSEIFDDQFSVERPDGSNFTLKIRSTKLEDSAMYFCASKDRANTDTQYFGPGTRLTVL.

The gene calls are TRBV5-1 and TRBJ2-3, with 10 bases lining up with TRBD2. Germline V lookup: CDR1 SGHRS, CDR2 YFSETQ. CDR3 length equals 16 residues. V was clipped by 4 bases and J by 5 bases; unmatched bases: 10. The CDR3 sequence is CASSQGTSAAVDTQYF. The CDR3 DNA reads TGCGCCAGCAGCCAGGGGACTAGCGCGGCGGTAGATACGCAGTATTTT. The full variable domain, completed using reference TRBV5-1 and TRBJ2-3, is KAGVTQTPRYLIKTRGQQVTLSCSPISGHRSVSWYQQTPGQGLQFLFEYFSETQRNKGNFPGRFSGRQFSNSRSEMNVSTLELGDSALYLCASSQGTSAAVDTQYFGPGTRLTVL.

To note about this clone: Here the CDR3 omits its conserved ending phenylalanine or tryptophan, so a read error is the likely source. The DNA is omitted, as the CDR3 cannot be located on it reliably, and the CDR3 follows TCRdb's listing. The chain combines TRBV14 with TRBJ1-2. In germline, CDR1 is SGHDN, CDR2 FVKESK. The CDR3 is 9 residues long, counting both termini. Here the CDR3 reads CASSLSLRG.

The chain employs TRBV6-1 and TRBJ1-3; TRBD1 aligns across 8 bases. Germline V gene data show CDR1 as MNHNS and CDR2 as SASEGT. The V and J ends lost 8 bases and 0 bases, in that order; junction bases with no gene match: 3. The CDR3 totals 14 residues. This chain's CDR3 is CASGQGSSGNTIYF. CDR3 bases: TGTGCCAGCGGACAGGGCAGCTCTGGAAACACCATATATTTT.

The CDR3, as DNA: TGTGCCAGCAGTTCTGGGAGGTTCTATGGCTACACCTTC. It is translated as CASSSGRFYGYTF. The rearrangement uses TRBV28 and TRBJ1-2; D is unclear. The ends were cut back, 4 bases at V and 4 bases at J, with 10 bases in the middle. The germline V gene has CDR1 MDHEN and CDR2 SYDVKM. CDR3 length: 13 residues.

As concerns this clone: The junction departs from the called germline gene at one end, perhaps through a read error. This rearrangement joins TRBV7-7 to TRBJ2-2; D is uncertain. CDR1 and CDR2 (germline): SSHAT, FNYEAQ (reference sequence). The CDR3 runs 15 residues. As DNA, the CDR3 is TGTGCTAGCAGCTTAGGGTTAGGGTACACCGGGGAGCTGTTTTTT. Encoded protein: CASSLGLGYTGELFF.

The DNA for the CDR3 is TGTGCCAGCAGCTTAGTTCTTAGCCCCTACGAGCAGTACTTC. Translating it yields CASSLVLSPYEQYF. The rearrangement joins TRBV7-3 to TRBJ2-7; D call uncertain. The CDR3 length is 14 residues. Germline loops: CDR1 SGHTA, CDR2 FQGTGA. Trimming took off 2 bases at V and 2 bases at J, with 10 bases between the two ends. The full variable domain, completed using reference TRBV7-3 and TRBJ2-7, is GAGVSQTPSNKVTEKGKYVELRCDPISGHTALYWYRQSLGQGPEFLIYFQGTGAADDSGLPNDRFFAVRPEGSVSTLKIQRTERGDSAVYLCASSLVLSPYEQYFGPGTRLTVT.

The sample holds a few counts of this clone. This chain joins TRBV29-1 and TRBJ1-1; unclear D gene. V was shortened by 4 bases and J by 1 base, with 4 bases between the two germline ends. There are 11 residues in the CDR3. Germline lookup yields CDR1 SQVTM and CDR2 ANQGSEA. The CDR3 is CSVGRNTEAFF. The DNA for the CDR3 is TGCAGCGTTGGCAGGAACACTGAAGCTTTCTTT.

V gene TRBV5-6 combines with J gene TRBJ1-6; no definite D call. The V and J ends lost 0 bases and 2 bases respectively, with 18 bases between them. CDR1 and CDR2 (germline): SGHDT, YYEEEE. The CDR3 extends over 19 amino acids. The CDR3 here is CASSLALRHNYAYNSPLHF. The CDR3 DNA sequence: TGTGCCAGCAGCTTGGCCCTTCGACATAACTATGCCTATAATTCACCCCTCCACTTT.

V usage is TRBV6-1 and J usage is TRBJ2-7, with a possible D match to TRBD1 (5 bases). The CDR3 has 15 residues. V lost 0 bases, J lost 0 bases, and 9 bases lay in between. Germline CDR1 is MNHNS and CDR2 is SASEGT. Here the CDR3 DNA reads TGTGCCAGCAGTGAAGCCCTCCAGGGCTCCTACGAGCAGTACGTC. Translation gives CASSEALQGSYEQYV.

The rearrangement joins TRBV5-4 to TRBJ2-7; 8 bases fit TRBD1. Trimming cost V 5 bases and J 2 bases; bases outside gene matches: 6. Germline assignment: CDR1 SGHNT and CDR2 YYREEE (reference sequence). CDR3 length: 14 residues. The CDR3 coding sequence is TGTGCCAGCAGTTTCCGGGACAGGCCCTACGAGCAGTACTTC. Translation: CASSFRDRPYEQYF.

The chain carries TRBV30 and TRBJ2-4; unclear D gene. The CDR3 length is 13 residues. V was shortened by 1 base and J by 5 bases, with 9 bases between the two germline ends. Looked up from germline, CDR1 is GTSNPN and CDR2 is SVGIG (reference sequence). The DNA for the CDR3 is TGTGCCTGGAGTGCCGGGTTCCAAAACATTCAGTACTTC. Translated, it gives CAWSAGFQNIQYF.

The V and J genes are TRBV7-2 and TRBJ2-1; D gene unclear. The CDR3 has 12 residues. The ends were cut back, 5 bases at V and 9 bases at J, with 11 bases in the middle. Germline CDR1 SGHTA, CDR2 FQGNSA. DNA of the CDR3: TGTGCCAGCAGCGAGCTTTTCGGTGAGCAGTTCTTC. Its protein product is CASSELFGEQFF.

V and J are TRBV7-2 and TRBJ1-3; D remains unclear. The germline V gene has CDR1 SGHTA and CDR2 FQGNSA. The CDR3 length is 12 residues. The V end was cut by 1 base, the J end by 3 bases, with 1 base between. CDR3 sequence: CASSLGGNTIYF. For the CDR3, the DNA is TGTGCCAGCAGCTTAGGTGGAAACACCATATATTTT.

This chain connects TRBV6-1 to TRBJ1-6; 10 bases are shared with TRBD1. Germline V CDR1 and CDR2: MNHNS, SASEGT. Germline trimming cut 7 bases from V and 8 bases from J; bases unmatched to any gene: 5. The CDR3 runs to 14 residues. DNA of the CDR3: TGTGCCAGCACGGGACAGGGGCGGTATTCACCCCTCCACTTT. Translation gives CASTGQGRYSPLHF.

The V gene is TRBV11-3, the J gene TRBJ1-2, with D unresolved. CDR1 SGHNT and CDR2 YENEEA come from the germline V gene. CDR3 length equals 18 residues. V dropped 5 bases and J dropped 6 bases, with 28 bases sitting between them. The CDR3 sequence is CASSPSVKADAFYHGYTF. DNA for the CDR3: TGTGCCAGCAGCCCCTCAGTTAAGGCGGACGCCTTCTACCATGGCTACACCTTC.

The chain combines TRBV7-3 with TRBJ1-1; the match to TRBD1 covers 7 bases. The CDR3 totals 13 residues. With 3 bases clipped from V and 5 bases from J, the junction kept 3 bases outside the gene matches. CDR1 and CDR2 (germline): SGHTA, FQGTGA. The DNA of the CDR3 is TGTGCCAGCAGCTTGACAGGGAAAACTGAAGCTTTCTTT. Its protein product is CASSLTGKTEAFF.